Listed below are T cell receptor beta chains from one sample, sequenced in a study of OX40 agonist ivuxolimab in advanced cancers. Sequencing used immunoSEQ multiplex PCR; TCRdb keeps in-frame clones, though not all of them. The sample lists 80,000 or so clones, roughly nine tenths occurring once. The sequenced sample was CD4+ or CD8+ T cells sorted from blood, obtained in a trial of the OX40 agonist ivuxolimab. These receptors came from an adult with an advanced solid tumor such as melanoma, head and neck, liver or kidney cancer. Each CDR3 is given with its conserved first and last residue. A D gene is named only where the DNA matches it firmly. Some rows have no size entry. The others give once, few or many, or a class for an expanded clone.

j_gene	d_gene	abundance	v_gene	CDR3aa	CDR3nt
TRBJ2-5	TRBD1	NA	TRBV11-1	CASSLPGTAHQETQYF	TGTGCCAGCAGCTTGCCCGGGACAGCGCACCAAGAGACCCAGTACTTC
TRBJ2-7	TRBD2	once	TRBV2	CASSGTSGSRGQYF	TGTGCCAGCAGCGGGACTAGCGGGAGTCGCGGGCAGTACTTC
TRBJ2-7	NA	NA	TRBV5-1	CASSTVGTPVAEQYF	TGCGCCAGCAGCACTGTCGGGACACCGGTAGCCGAGCAGTACTTC
TRBJ1-2	NA	NA	TRBV7-8	CASSLDRVDYGYTF	TGTGCCAGCAGCTTAGACAGGGTGGACTATGGCTACACCTTC
TRBJ2-5	NA	NA	TRBV25-1	CASSVTRSETQYF	TGTGCCAGCAGTGTAACCCGGTCAGAGACCCAGTACTTC
TRBJ1-5	NA	NA	TRBV28	CASSLPQGLGQPQHF	TGTGCCAGCTCTCTGCCGCAAGGTCTCGGTCAGCCCCAGCATTTT
TRBJ1-5	NA	few	TRBV2	CASRAMGRNQPQHF	TGTGCCAGCAGGGCGATGGGAAGAAATCAGCCCCAGCATTTT
TRBJ2-2	TRBD1	NA	TRBV27	CASSEQKQGTGTGELFF	TGTGCCAGCAGCGAACAGAAACAGGGGACCGGCACCGGGGAGCTGTTTTTT
TRBJ2-5	TRBD1	once	TRBV7-3	CASSLTGQGETQYF	TGTGCCAGCAGCTTAACGGGACAGGGAGAGACCCAGTACTTC
TRBJ2-7	NA	few	TRBV7-2	CASSLEPGQQYF	TGTGCCAGCAGCTTAGAACCGGGACAACAGTACTTC
TRBJ1-1	NA	NA	TRBV18	CASSPIGDTEAFF	TGTGCCAGCTCACCAATAGGGGACACTGAAGCTTTCTTT
TRBJ1-5	NA	NA	TRBV7-8	CASSPTDTGQGGNQPQHF	TGTGCCAGCAGTCCGACGGACACTGGGCAGGGAGGTAATCAGCCCCAGCATTTT
TRBJ1-1	NA	NA	TRBV18	CASSPVRENTEAFF	TGTGCCAGCTCACCAGTTCGAGAGAACACTGAAGCTTTCTTT
TRBJ1-2	TRBD1	NA	TRBV18	CASSPFSGTVDGYTF	TGTGCCAGCTCACCTTTCTCCGGGACAGTCGATGGCTACACCTTC
TRBJ2-4	TRBD2	NA	TRBV5-1	CASSLVAGPRVIQYF	TGCGCCAGCAGCTTGGTAGCGGGACCCCGGGTCATTCAGTACTTC
TRBJ1-5	NA	NA	TRBV30	CAWSVLGVGQPQHF	TGTGCCTGGAGTGTTTTAGGGGTAGGACAGCCCCAGCATTTT
TRBJ1-2	NA	NA	TRBV5-1	CASSLERAGYGYTF	TGCGCCAGCAGCTTGGAGAGGGCGGGCTATGGCTACACCTTC